Presented here are 13 T cell receptor beta chains from one specimen sequenced in a study of blood T cell repertoires in COVID-19. Clones were sequenced by immunoSEQ multiplex PCR, and TCRdb holds only the in-frame ones, with some missing. This sample has 75,000 to 95,000 clones, with about four fifths found just once. Sequencing was done on a sample of peripheral blood. These receptors came from a woman of 80 years or more with active or convalescent COVID-19.

The chain links TRBV7-9 to TRBJ1-4; a weak D match, TRBD1 (5 bases). Germline CDR1 SEHNR, CDR2 FQNEAQ (reference sequence). The CDR3 has 15 residues. The ends were cut back, 1 base at V and 4 bases at J, with 10 bases in the middle. CDR3 sequence reads: CASSLGAGNNEKLFF. DNA of the CDR3: TGTGCCAGCAGCTTAGGTGCAGGGAATAATGAAAAACTGTTTTTT.

V is TRBV5-6 and J is TRBJ2-7; TRBD1 agrees at 9 bases. The V gene end was trimmed by 0 bases and the J gene end by 5 bases; junction bases not matched to a gene: 6. This CDR3 contains 15 residues. Germline CDR1 SGHDT, CDR2 YYEEEE. In nucleotides, the CDR3 is TGTGCCAGCAGCTTGGGCGGACAGGGGAGCGACGAGCAGTACTTC. Its protein product is CASSLGGQGSDEQYF.

J is TRBJ2-7 and V is TRBV5-1; no reliable D call. Trimming stripped 1 base from V and 3 bases from J, with 5 bases between. CDR3 length: 12 amino acids. From germline, CDR1 is SGHRS and CDR2 YFSETQ. The CDR3 DNA sequence: TGCGCCAGCAGCTTGTTCGGCTACGAGCAGTACTTC. It translates to CASSLFGYEQYF.

The chain is built from TRBV28 and TRBJ1-1; D is possibly TRBD1 (5 bases). The germline V gene has CDR1 MDHEN and CDR2 SYDVKM. The CDR3 extends over 13 amino acids. Trimming removed 7 bases at V and 11 bases at J, with 20 bases between. The CDR3 loop is CASTRGSTGEAFF. The CDR3 nucleotides are TGTGCCAGCACCCGGGGGTCGACGGGGGAGGCTTTCTTT.

This rearrangement joins TRBV4-3 to TRBJ2-7; 10 bases agree with TRBD2. V gave up 1 base and J gave up 4 bases; unmatched junction bases: 10. This CDR3 is 17 amino acids long. Germline V lookup: CDR1 LGHNA, CDR2 YSLEER. This CDR3 reads CASSQVLGLAEVYEQYF. DNA of the CDR3: TGCGCCAGCAGCCAAGTCCTAGGACTAGCGGAGGTATACGAGCAGTACTTC.

The chain is built from TRBV6-2 or TRBV6-3 and TRBJ1-6, with TRBD1 matching 9 bases. Per germline, CDR1 MNHEY and CDR2 SVGEGT. V lost 4 bases, J lost 10 bases, and 8 bases stayed unmatched. The CDR3 has 15 amino acids. The CDR3 DNA follows: TGTGCCAGCAGTTCAACGGGACAGGGCACCTCACCCCTCCACTTT. It codes for CASSSTGQGTSPLHF.

CDR3 in DNA: TGTGCCTGGAGACTAGCGGGAGCTTACAATGAGCAGTTCTTC. It translates to CAWRLAGAYNEQFF. The chain has TRBV30 and TRBJ2-1; 11 bases align to TRBD2. The CDR3 is made up of 14 amino acids. Looked up from germline, CDR1 is GTSNPN and CDR2 is SVGIG (reference sequence). The trim removed 3 bases at V and 4 bases at J, leaving 2 bases unmatched.

This clone was counted a few times. V gene TRBV19 combines with J gene TRBJ1-6; 10 bases match TRBD1. The ends lost 7 bases at V and 11 bases at J; junction bases unmatched: 11. The CDR3 consists of 15 residues. The germline gives CDR1 LNHDA, CDR2 SQIVND (reference sequence). The CDR3 nucleotides are TGTGCCAGTACCCCATCCCCGGGACAGGGGACACCCCTCCACTTT. Translating gives CASTPSPGQGTPLHF.

This chain links TRBV5-1 with TRBJ2-7, with D perhaps TRBD1 (6 bases). CDR1 SGHRS and CDR2 YFSETQ come from the germline V gene. The V end was cut by 3 bases, the J end by 0 bases, with 13 bases between. The CDR3 is 15 amino acids. Here the CDR3 DNA reads TGCGCCAGCAGCTCAACAGGGACCAGCTCCTACGAGCAGTACTTC. Its protein is CASSSTGTSSYEQYF.

This chain links TRBV11-3 with TRBJ2-7, with 7 bases aligning to TRBD1. The CDR3 has 13 residues. With V trimmed by 3 bases and J by 7 bases, 6 bases remained unmatched. CDR1 and CDR2 from the germline V gene are SGHNT and YENEEA. The CDR3 nucleotides read TGTGCCAGCAGCTTTGCGTCAGGGGGTGAGCAGTACTTC. This codes for CASSFASGGEQYF.

CDR3 protein: CATSDTLAGGPYNEQFF. DNA of the CDR3: TGTGCCACCAGTGATACCTTAGCGGGAGGGCCCTACAATGAGCAGTTCTTC. The rearrangement joins TRBV24-1 to TRBJ2-1; 11 bases line up with TRBD2. V lost 3 bases and J lost 2; bases outside the gene matches: 5. The germline V gene has CDR1 KGHDR and CDR2 SFDVKD. The CDR3 spans 17 residues.

V and J are TRBV7-7 and TRBJ2-1; 8 bases align to TRBD1. The V and J ends lost 1 base and 5 bases, in that order; junction bases with no gene match: 1. Germline V CDR1 and CDR2: SSHAT, FNYEAQ (reference sequence). This CDR3 spans 14 amino acids. The CDR3, as DNA: TGTGCCAGCAGCTTAGGGGACAGGCACAATGAGCAGTTCTTC. Translation: CASSLGDRHNEQFF. Supplemented by reference TRBV7-7 and TRBJ2-1, the full variable domain reads GAGVSQSPRYKVTKRGQDVTLRCDPISSHATLYWYQQALGQGPEFLTYFNYEAQPDKSGLPSDRFSAERPEGSISTLTIQRTEQRDSAMYRCASSLGDRHNEQFFGPGTRLTVL.

CDR3 protein: CASSRTGLNNSPLHF. As DNA, the CDR3 is TGTGCCAGCAGCCGGACAGGGCTGAATAATTCACCCCTCCACTTT. The rearrangement uses TRBV27 and TRBJ1-6, with 8 bases fitting TRBD1. V was pared by 6 bases and J by 5 bases, with 6 bases of the junction left unmatched. The CDR3 length is 15 residues. CDR1 is MNHEY, CDR2 SMNVEV, per germline (reference sequence).